The 9 T cell receptor beta chains given below trace back to one sample, sequenced in a study of blood T cell repertoires in COVID-19. Produced via immunoSEQ multiplex PCR; TCRdb's table is partial and in-frame only. The sample lists 300,000 to 450,000 clones, roughly 89% seen once, with 3.5% to 4% in the top ten. The material sequenced was peripheral blood. The receptor source for this set is a woman in her sixties or seventies with COVID-19, enrolled during active disease.

The chain has TRBV19 and TRBJ1-5; the D gene is possibly TRBD1 (5 bases). V gave up 6 bases and J gave up 2 bases, with 11 bases separating them. CDR1 is LNHDA and CDR2 is SQIVND in the germline V gene (reference sequence). CDR3 length: 14 amino acids. CDR3 residues: CASRPQGGNQPQHF. The CDR3 DNA is TGTGCCAGTAGGCCTCAGGGTGGCAATCAGCCCCAGCATTTT. Full variable domain (outside the CDR3, taken from reference TRBV19 and TRBJ1-5): DGGITQSPKYLFRKEGQNVTLSCEQNLNHDAMYWYRQDPGQGLRLIYYSQIVNDFQKGDIAEGYSVSREKKESFPLTVTSAQKNPTAFYLCASRPQGGNQPQHFGDGTRLSIL.

The chain links TRBV7-9 to TRBJ1-6; D gene ambiguous. V dropped 0 bases and J dropped 12 bases, with 18 bases sitting between them. CDR1 is SEHNR, CDR2 FQNEAQ, per germline (reference sequence). This CDR3 is 16 amino acids long. The CDR3 protein is CASSLASLGSLGPLHF. The CDR3 bases are TGTGCCAGCAGCTTAGCTTCATTGGGCTCATTGGGACCCCTCCACTTT.

The V and J genes are TRBV2 and TRBJ2-5; D uncertain. Trimming cost V 3 bases and J 6 bases, with 8 bases left between them. The CDR3 is made up of 12 amino acids. The germline gives CDR1 SNHLY, CDR2 FYNNEI. CDR3 sequence reads: CASSDRLKTQYF. Written as DNA, the CDR3 is TGTGCCAGCAGTGATCGTCTAAAGACCCAGTACTTC.

The chain links TRBV5-1 to TRBJ1-2, with D possibly TRBD1 on 5 matching bases. Trimming shortened V by 0 bases and J by 7 bases, and 10 bases separated the two germline ends. The CDR3 loop spans 13 amino acids. CDR1 and CDR2 (germline): SGHRS, YFSETQ. The CDR3 DNA sequence: TGCGCCAGCAGCTTGGGTGGCAGGGTTGGCTACACCTTC. Its protein product is CASSLGGRVGYTF.

This rearrangement joins TRBV6-5 to TRBJ1-5; 7 nucleotides line up with TRBD1. The CDR3 is made up of 13 amino acids. After removal of 5 bases from V and 5 bases from J, the junction contained 3 bases not matched to a gene. Germline lookup yields CDR1 MNHEY and CDR2 SVGAGI. CDR3 loop: CASSIDRDQPQHF. The DNA of the CDR3 is TGTGCCAGCAGTATAGACAGGGATCAGCCCCAGCATTTT.

The gene calls are TRBV14 and TRBJ1-1; D possibly corresponds to TRBD1 (5 bases). Germline values: CDR1 SGHDN, CDR2 FVKESK. The ends were cut back, 4 bases at V and 0 bases at J, with 9 bases in the middle. CDR3 length equals 14 residues. The CDR3 region is CASSLAGMNTEAFF. DNA for the CDR3: TGTGCCAGCAGCCTGGCAGGGATGAACACTGAAGCTTTCTTT.

The chain carries TRBV5-1 and TRBJ1-2; D possibly corresponds to TRBD1 (5 bases). V was trimmed by 0 bases and J by 4 bases, leaving 7 bases between them. Germline V CDR1 and CDR2: SGHRS, YFSETQ. There are 13 residues in the CDR3. DNA for the CDR3: TGCGCCAGCAGCTTGGGACAGCCCTATGGCTACACCTTC. Translating it yields CASSLGQPYGYTF.

The chain employs TRBV28 and TRBJ1-2; perhaps TRBD1 as D (6 bases). This CDR3 comprises 14 residues. Trimming pared 5 bases from V and 4 bases from J, leaving 14 bases between. The germline gives CDR1 MDHEN, CDR2 SYDVKM. CDR3: CASSLGVGGYGYTF. CDR3 DNA: TGTGCCAGCAGTCTCGGGGTAGGGGGCTATGGCTACACCTTC.

The V call is TRBV28, the J call TRBJ2-3; tentative D call: TRBD1 (5 bases). Germline assignment: CDR1 MDHEN and CDR2 SYDVKM. This CDR3 has 12 amino acids. Trimming shortened V by 8 bases and J by 2 bases, and 8 bases separated the two germline ends. The CDR3 protein is CASGRVTDTQYF. CDR3 DNA: TGTGCCAGCGGCAGGGTCACAGATACGCAGTATTTT.